The 27 T cell receptor beta chains in this list originate from one sample, sequenced in a study of molecular identifiers for immune sequencing clone quantification. Each CDR3 protein gets one entry after TCRdb re-called the PCR reads with MiXCR. The top ten clones hold about 0.84% of a sample with approximately 630,000 distinct CDR3 sequences, about 25% of them seen once. The specimen sequenced was naive CD8+ T cells from blood, with Jurkat cell RNA spiked in. Subset described: FACS-sorted CD8+CD4-CCR7+CD45RA+ naive T cells. The receptor source for this set is a human donor in good health. Some libraries in this study had Jurkat cell RNA spiked in.

The sample holds many counts of this clonotype. The chain has TRBV6-5 and TRBJ1-5; TRBD1 might be the D (6 bases). Trimming removed 6 bases from V and 3 bases from J, with 15 bases in between. Germline V gene data show CDR1 as MNHEY and CDR2 as SVGAGI. CDR3 length: 15 residues. The CDR3 sequence is CASRIQGTSNQPQHF. CDR3 DNA sequence: TGTGCCAGCAGAATACAGGGAACCTCCAATCAGCCCCAGCATTTT.

In its sample, this clonotype was seen many times. V usage is TRBV12-3 or TRBV12-4 and J usage is TRBJ2-7, with D perhaps matching TRBD1 or TRBD2 (5 bases each). Trimming pared 6 bases from V and 4 bases from J, leaving 13 bases between. The CDR3 covers 13 residues. CDR3 region: CASRPGPLYEQYF. The CDR3 DNA reads TGTGCCAGCAGACCGGGACCACTTTACGAGCAGTACTTC.

Of note for this clonotype: Germline is not matched at one junction end, which may reflect a read error. The V gene is TRBV29-1, the J gene TRBJ1-3, with D perhaps TRBD1 (6 bases). This CDR3 is built from 13 residues. Germline assignment: CDR1 SQVTM and CDR2 ANQGSEA. The CDR3 reads CSFEGGSGNTIYF. CDR3 bases: TGCAGCTTTGAAGGGGGCTCTGGAAACACCATATATTTT.

This chain uses TRBV7-9 with TRBJ2-5; D uncertain. There are 14 residues in the CDR3. CDR1 SEHNR and CDR2 FQNEAQ come from the germline V gene (reference sequence). V gave up 3 bases and J gave up 0 bases, with 8 bases separating them. The CDR3 reads CASSFRADQETQYF. CDR3 nucleotides: TGTGCCAGCAGCTTTAGGGCAGACCAAGAGACCCAGTACTTC.

The J gene is TRBJ2-3, the V gene TRBV20-1; D assignment may be TRBD1 or TRBD2 (5 bases each). This CDR3 comprises 14 residues. Germline V gene sequence: CDR1 DFQATT, CDR2 SNEGSKA (reference sequence). Between the trimmed V and J ends, which lost 5 bases and 10 bases, there was a span of 22 bases. CDR3 sequence reads: CSAHQGDGTGAQYF. CDR3 bases: TGCAGTGCTCACCAGGGAGACGGCACAGGTGCGCAGTATTTT.

Notes on this clonotype: A much more abundant neighbour one base away suggests this may be a read error. The CDR3 does not end in the conserved phenylalanine or tryptophan, so this is likely a read error. This chain connects TRBV19 to TRBJ2-1; D unclear. This CDR3 comprises 14 residues. The germline V gene encodes CDR1 LNHDA and CDR2 SQIVND (reference sequence). The V and J ends lost 6 bases and 2 bases respectively, with 11 bases between them. CDR3 nucleotide sequence: TGTGCCAGTAGCCCCCTCCCGACCTACAATGAGCAGTTCTCC. This codes for CASSPLPTYNEQFS.

The CDR3 sequence is CASSLVPPFQSAYGYTF. Written as DNA, the CDR3 is TGTGCCAGCAGCTTAGTTCCCCCCTTTCAGTCCGCCTATGGCTACACCTTC. V is TRBV7-2 and J is TRBJ1-2; D is uncertain. Germline CDR1 is SGHTA and CDR2 is FQGNSA. The V end lost 1 base, the J end lost 4 bases, and 19 bases lay between the germline ends. CDR3 length equals 17 residues.

The V and J genes are TRBV12-3 or TRBV12-4 and TRBJ2-5, with D possibly matching TRBD2 (5 bases). V lost 3 bases and J lost 1, with 9 bases in between. The CDR3 runs to 14 residues. The CDR3 nucleotides read TGTGCCAGCAGTTTGCGGGTGCTCCAAGAGACCCAGTACTTC. It translates to CASSLRVLQETQYF.

CDR3 bases: TGTGCCAGCAGCTTAGCGGGACAGGGGGTTGCTAATGAGCAGTTCTTC. Its protein is CASSLAGQGVANEQFF. The genes are TRBV7-6 and TRBJ2-1; 11 bases are a match to TRBD1. The CDR3 length is 16 residues. Losses at the gene ends were 0 bases for V and 7 bases for J; bases not matched to a gene: 5. The V gene's germline CDR1 is SGHVS and CDR2 FNYEAQ.

This clonotype was recorded at least ten times. The chain couples TRBV28 to TRBJ2-5; tentative D call: TRBD1 (6 bases). Germline CDR1 is MDHEN and CDR2 is SYDVKM. V was clipped by 6 bases and J by 4 bases, with 21 bases between them. There are 16 residues in the CDR3. CDR3 nucleotides: TGTGCCAGCAGAACACGACAGGTCGGAGAGAGAGAGACCCAGTACTTC. This translates into CASRTRQVGERETQYF.

As to this clonotype: At one end the junction does not follow the germline gene, possibly because of a read error. The chain is built from TRBV28 and TRBJ1-1; the D is unclear. There are 14 residues in the CDR3. The germline gives CDR1 MDHEN, CDR2 SYDVKM. The CDR3 DNA is TGTACCAGCAGTTTATCTCCGGTTAACACTGAAGCTTTCTTT. Its translation: CTSSLSPVNTEAFF. The whole variable domain, remainder taken from reference TRBV28 and TRBJ1-1, is DVKVTQSSRYLVKRTGEKVFLECVQDMDHENMFWYRQDPGLGLRLIYFSYDVKMKEKGDIPEGYSVSREKKERFSLILESASTNQTSMYLCTSSLSPVNTEAFFGQGTRLTVV.

This clonotype was seen many times. This chain links TRBV25-1 with TRBJ2-1, with 10 bases identical to TRBD2. Germline trimming cut 4 bases from V and 2 bases from J; bases unmatched to any gene: 2. The germline CDR1 and CDR2 sequences are MGHDK and SYGVNS. The CDR3 has 15 residues. The CDR3 DNA reads TGTGCCAGCAGTGCAACTAGCGGGGCCTACAATGAGCAGTTCTTC. It encodes CASSATSGAYNEQFF.

This clonotype was observed a handful of times. CDR3 sequence (DNA): TGCGCCAGGGCGGACAGGGTCTCCTACGAGCAGTACTTC. Protein sequence: CARADRVSYEQYF. This sequence joins TRBV4-3 and TRBJ2-7; 8 bases map to TRBD1. Per germline, CDR1 LGHNA and CDR2 YSLEER. The CDR3 sequence is 13 residues long. V gave up 9 bases and J gave up 0 bases; unmatched junction bases: 4.

The chain carries TRBV6-2 or TRBV6-3 and TRBJ1-1, with a tentative D call TRBD1 (5 bases). V gave up 1 base and J gave up 7 bases, with 19 bases separating them. The CDR3 loop spans 16 amino acids. Germline loops: CDR1 MNHEY, CDR2 SVGEGT. The CDR3 coding sequence is TGTGCCAGCAGTTACTACCGGGACCGAGTAAGTGATGAAGCTTTCTTT. Its protein is CASSYYRDRVSDEAFF.

The rearrangement uses TRBV28 and TRBJ1-4; 11 bases line up with TRBD1. The CDR3 extends over 15 amino acids. With V trimmed by 5 bases and J by 8 bases, 7 bases remained unmatched. Germline V gene data show CDR1 as MDHEN and CDR2 as SYDVKM. CDR3 in amino acids: CASSLRTGGEEKLFF. The CDR3 nucleotides read TGTGCCAGCAGTCTCCGGACAGGGGGCGAGGAAAAACTGTTTTTT.

In its sample, this clonotype was seen a few times. The J gene is TRBJ2-3, the V gene TRBV19; D possibly corresponds to TRBD2 (5 bases). V gave up 3 bases and J gave up 0 bases, with 7 bases separating them. This CDR3 region has 14 residues. Germline loops: CDR1 LNHDA, CDR2 SQIVND (reference sequence). CDR3 sequence reads: CASSIWESTDTQYF. CDR3 DNA: TGTGCCAGTAGTATCTGGGAGAGCACAGATACGCAGTATTTT.

Note on this clonotype: One base away lies a much larger clone, so this may be a sequencing read error. This sequence joins TRBV19 and TRBJ2-5; the D gene is possibly TRBD2 (5 bases). This CDR3 is built from 13 residues. Germline CDR1 and CDR2: LNHDA and SQIVND (reference sequence). V lost 5 bases and J lost 4, with 11 bases in between. The CDR3 sequence: CASSLISGETQYF. The CDR3, as DNA: TGTGCCAGTAGTTTGATCAGCGGAGAGACCCAGTACTTC.

This clonotype was detected many times. The chain has TRBV27 and TRBJ1-1, with TRBD1 as a possible D gene (5 bases). V was pared by 2 bases and J by 10 bases, with 8 bases between. The CDR3 spans 11 residues. The germline V gene encodes CDR1 MNHEY and CDR2 SMNVEV (reference sequence). Written as DNA, the CDR3 is TGTGCCAGCAGTTTAGGGACGGTAGCTTTCTTT. As protein: CASSLGTVAFF.

This clonotype was recorded many times. The gene calls are TRBV20-1 and TRBJ2-7; the D gene is possibly TRBD1 (5 bases). In germline, CDR1 is DFQATT, CDR2 SNEGSKA (reference sequence). The V gene lost 3 bases and the J gene lost 6 bases, with 9 bases spanning the gap. CDR3 length: 11 residues. The chain's CDR3 is CSARRQGEQYF. DNA of the CDR3: TGCAGTGCTAGGCGCCAGGGCGAGCAGTACTTC.

The chain uses TRBV29-1 and TRBJ2-1; D is undetermined. Per the germline V gene, CDR1 is SQVTM and CDR2 is ANQGSEA. V lost 4 bases and J lost 0, with 10 bases in between. The CDR3 has 14 residues. In nucleotides, the CDR3 is TGCAGCGTTGTCTTGCGGAGCTCCTACAATGAGCAGTTCTTC. Protein product: CSVVLRSSYNEQFF.

This clonotype appeared a few times. The rearrangement links TRBV6-5 to TRBJ1-4; D uncertain. The length of the CDR3 is 15 residues. Germline V lookup: CDR1 MNHEY, CDR2 SVGAGI. V gave up 6 bases and J gave up 8 bases, with 19 bases separating them. The CDR3 coding sequence is TGTGCCAGCAGCCTGGCGAGTGGGTACTTAGAAAAACTGTTTTTT. Amino acids: CASSLASGYLEKLFF.

The table lists this clonotype with many counts. The chain employs TRBV5-5 and TRBJ2-3; 13 bases align to TRBD2. This CDR3 has 19 residues. V trimming: 2 bases; J trimming: 3 bases; junction bases outside the gene matches: 12. Germline-derived CDR1 and CDR2 are SGHKS and YYEKEE (reference sequence). The CDR3 protein is CASSFQTSGRALGTDTQYF. The CDR3 coding sequence is TGTGCCAGCAGCTTTCAAACTAGCGGGAGGGCTCTTGGAACAGATACGCAGTATTTT.

About this clonotype: Germline and junction disagree at one end, which may indicate a read error. The V and J genes are TRBV27 and TRBJ1-2; 7 bases are a match to TRBD1. The CDR3 extends over 17 amino acids. CDR1 is MNHEY and CDR2 is SMNVEV in the germline V gene (reference sequence). The DNA for the CDR3 is TGTGCCTGCAGTCCCCTAGGCCCGACAGGGTTGGCCTATGGCTACACCTTC. It is translated as CACSPLGPTGLAYGYTF.

The V gene is TRBV6-5, the J gene TRBJ2-5; 11 positions match TRBD1. The J segment lost 4 bases and the V segment lost 8 bases, leaving 6 bases of the junction unmatched. This CDR3 comprises 14 residues. Germline CDR1 and CDR2: MNHEY and SVGAGI. The CDR3 loop reads CASRGGQGGETQYF. The CDR3 coding sequence is TGTGCCAGCCGAGGGGGACAGGGGGGAGAGACCCAGTACTTC.

The chain uses TRBV4-3 and TRBJ2-1; D is possibly TRBD2 (6 bases). Trimming left V 1 base short and J 8 bases short, with 15 bases between. The CDR3 is 15 residues long. The germline V gene encodes CDR1 LGHNA and CDR2 YSLEER. The CDR3 bases are TGCGCCAGCAGCCAAGGGGCCCGGGGCGGGGATGAGCAGTTCTTC. As protein: CASSQGARGGDEQFF.

This clonotype was seen repeatedly, ten times or more. The chain links TRBV4-3 to TRBJ2-3; TRBD2 matches at 9 bases. After removal of 4 bases from V and 5 bases from J, the junction contained 10 bases not matched to a gene. The CDR3 contains 16 residues. Germline-derived CDR1 and CDR2 are LGHNA and YSLEER. As DNA, the CDR3 is TGCGCCAGCAGCCGCTCACTAGCGGGTCTGGAAGATACGCAGTATTTT. This codes for CASSRSLAGLEDTQYF.

J is TRBJ2-7 and V is TRBV6-2 or TRBV6-3, with D uncertain. V dropped 2 bases and J dropped 5 bases, with 10 bases sitting between them. Germline V gene sequence: CDR1 MNHEY, CDR2 SVGEGT. The CDR3 has 13 residues. The CDR3 spells CASSYPKWDEQYF. As DNA, the CDR3 is TGTGCCAGCAGTTACCCAAAATGGGACGAGCAGTACTTC.